Each of the 27 T cell receptor beta chains below was sequenced from the same sample in a study of Graves' ophthalmopathy and Graves' hyperthyroidism. As the template, RNA transcripts were used to amplify TCR beta CDR3 regions. RT-PCR with HTBI primers came first, then second-round multiplex PCR. MiXCR was run by TCRdb on the multiplex PCR reads, yielding one entry per CDR3 protein. The repertoire includes more than 1,000,000 distinct CDR3 sequences, about 40% of them detected once, and roughly 10% sits in the top ten. The source material was peripheral blood or thyroid tissue (not recorded which). Receptors originate from an adult man with Graves' hyperthyroidism.

There are many counts of this clonotype. The chain recombines TRBV29-1 with TRBJ2-7, with TRBD1 matching 9 bases. CDR1 and CDR2 from the germline V gene are SQVTM and ANQGSEA. Germline trimming cut 5 bases from V and 1 base from J; bases unmatched to any gene: 3. The length of the CDR3 is 13 residues. Here the CDR3 reads CSVRTGDSYEQYF. CDR3 DNA: TGCAGCGTTCGGACAGGGGATTCCTACGAGCAGTACTTC.

This chain uses TRBV5-1 with TRBJ2-6; D gene unclear. Germline V lookup: CDR1 SGHRS, CDR2 YFSETQ. This CDR3 contains 13 residues. Trimming took off 2 bases at V and 4 bases at J, with 4 bases between the two ends. CDR3 amino acids: CASSFQGANVLTF. In DNA form, the CDR3 reads TGCGCCAGCAGCTTCCAGGGGGCCAACGTCCTGACTTTC.

This clonotype has at least ten counts. The chain carries TRBV4-1 and TRBJ2-5, with TRBD1 matching 8 bases. Germline assignment: CDR1 MGHRA and CDR2 YSYEKL. V shed 5 bases, J shed 0 bases, and the junction held 5 bases outside the gene matches. The CDR3 covers 15 residues. The CDR3: CASSARDRYQETQYF. The CDR3 DNA reads as TGCGCCAGCAGCGCCCGGGACAGGTACCAAGAGACCCAGTACTTC.

The chain employs TRBV11-2 and TRBJ2-5, with D uncertain. Germline V gives CDR1 SGHAT, CDR2 FQNNGV. The CDR3 spans 18 residues. The germline V and J ends were trimmed by 6 bases and 2 bases, with 25 bases remaining between them. The CDR3 DNA reads as TGTGCCAGCAGGCCACCCTTACGATTCGGGCAAGGGCAAGAGACCCAGTACTTC. Translation gives CASRPPLRFGQGQETQYF.

For this clonotype: The CDR3 ends on some other residue instead of the conserved phenylalanine or tryptophan, so this is likely a read error. The DNA is omitted, as the CDR3 cannot be located on it reliably, and the CDR3 follows TCRdb's listing. The chain carries TRBV7-9 and TRBJ2-7. Looked up from germline, CDR1 is SEHNR and CDR2 is FQNEAQ (reference sequence). The CDR3 extends over 8 residues, inclusive of both ends. This CDR3 reads CASSLVKI.

The chain recombines TRBV29-1 with TRBJ1-1, with 9 bases matching TRBD1. In germline, CDR1 is SQVTM, CDR2 ANQGSEA. This CDR3 region has 12 residues. CDR3 protein: CSLTGGDTEAFF. In nucleotides, the CDR3 is TGCAGTCTGACAGGGGGGGACACTGAAGCTTTCTTT.

This clonotype was seen a few times. The chain combines TRBV6-4 with TRBJ2-2; D unresolved. This CDR3 spans 13 amino acids. V was shortened by 3 bases and J by 4 bases, with 6 bases between the two germline ends. Germline loops: CDR1 MRHNA, CDR2 SNTAGT. CDR3 nucleotide sequence: TGTGCCAGCAGTGAGGCTAGCACCGGGGAGCTGTTTTTT. Its protein is CASSEASTGELFF.

As regards this clonotype: This sequence may be a read error, since a much larger clone differs from it by one base. CDR3 in amino acids: CNRWTSRSTGELFF. The DNA for the CDR3 is TGCAACCGATGGACTAGCAGAAGCACCGGGGAGCTGTTTTTT. The J gene is TRBJ2-2, the V gene TRBV29-1; 8 bases are shared with TRBD2. The CDR3 runs 14 residues. The germline V gene encodes CDR1 SQVTM and CDR2 ANQGSEA.

This clonotype was recorded a few times. The chain joins TRBV12-3 or TRBV12-4 to TRBJ1-5, with 7 bases matching TRBD1. Unmatched junction bases numbered 5, after V lost 7 bases and J lost 2 bases. This CDR3 is 14 amino acids long. DNA of the CDR3: TGTGCCAGCACCCGAGGGGGCCGCAATCAGCCCCAGCATTTT. This sequence encodes CASTRGGRNQPQHF.

This clonotype occurred once. Just one base apart from a much larger clone, this may be a read error. V usage is TRBV9 and J usage is TRBJ1-1, with D perhaps matching TRBD1 (5 bases). Deletions cut 1 base from V and 5 bases from J, with 15 bases between. CDR3 size: 15 residues. Germline CDR1 and CDR2: SGDLS and YYNGEE. The CDR3 DNA sequence: TGTGCCAGCAGCGTATCTGGGGGGGAGAGTACTGAAGCTTTCTTT. It codes for CASSVSGGESTEAFF.

This chain links TRBV15 with TRBJ1-2, with unresolved D. This CDR3 is 12 amino acids long. Per germline, CDR1 LNHNV and CDR2 YYDKDF (reference sequence). The V end was cut by 4 bases, the J end by 3 bases, with 6 bases between. The CDR3 region is CATSTAYYGYTF. In nucleotides, the CDR3 is TGTGCCACCAGCACAGCTTACTATGGCTACACCTTC.

This clonotype was counted many times. The rearrangement joins TRBV20-1 to TRBJ2-5, with no clear D. Germline CDR1 DFQATT, CDR2 SNEGSKA (reference sequence). The V gene lost 7 bases and the J gene lost 4 bases, with 10 bases spanning the gap. This CDR3 spans 11 amino acids. This CDR3 reads CSEGLGETQYF. CDR3 bases: TGCAGTGAGGGTTTGGGAGAGACCCAGTACTTC.

The V gene is TRBV7-7, the J gene TRBJ2-5, with D uncertain. CDR3 length: 14 amino acids. Deletions cut 6 bases from V and 7 bases from J, with 18 bases between. Per germline, CDR1 SSHAT and CDR2 FNYEAQ (reference sequence). The CDR3 DNA reads TGTGCCAGCAGTGCCAAGAGAGGTCTTGGGACCCAGTACTTC. This sequence encodes CASSAKRGLGTQYF. The full variable domain, in which reference TRBV7-7 and TRBJ2-5 provide the parts outside the CDR3, is GAGVSQSPRYKVTKRGQDVTLRCDPISSHATLYWYQQALGQGPEFLTYFNYEAQPDKSGLPSDRFSAERPEGSISTLTIQRTEQRDSAMYRCASSAKRGLGTQYFGPGTRLLVL.

The V and J genes are TRBV7-9 and TRBJ2-7; D is unresolved. CDR1 is SEHNR and CDR2 is FQNEAQ in the germline V gene (reference sequence). This CDR3 spans 15 amino acids. The ends were cut back, 5 bases at V and 1 base at J, with 15 bases in the middle. As DNA, the CDR3 is TGTGCCAGCAGCCGTAGACTGCAGGAGTCCTACGAGCAGTACTTC. As protein: CASSRRLQESYEQYF.

This clonotype was counted between two and nine times. The chain recombines TRBV11-2 with TRBJ2-5; 10 bases match TRBD2. The V segment lost 5 bases and the J segment 5 bases; nucleotides outside the gene matches: 14. The CDR3 runs to 17 residues. Germline values: CDR1 SGHAT, CDR2 FQNNGV. The CDR3 nucleotides read TGTGCCAGCAGCCGGCGGGGGGCTAGCGGGAGTTCGGAGACCCAGTACTTC. Its protein product is CASSRRGASGSSETQYF.

This clonotype has ten or more counts. This chain joins TRBV24-1 and TRBJ1-2; 8 bases fit TRBD1. The CDR3 covers 15 residues. The junction had 10 bases not matched to a gene; V was cut back by 3 bases and J by 8 bases. Germline CDR1 is KGHDR and CDR2 is SFDVKD. CDR3 nucleotides: TGTGCCACCAGTGATACCACTCGACAGGGGAAAGGCTACACCTTC. It encodes CATSDTTRQGKGYTF.

This clonotype was counted a few times. The chain couples TRBV12-3 or TRBV12-4 to TRBJ2-7, with TRBD1 matching over 7 bases. V shed 6 bases, J shed 2 bases, and the junction held 7 bases outside the gene matches. The CDR3 consists of 14 residues. The CDR3 nucleotides read TGTGCCAGCAGACACCGCCAGGGGGCCTACGAGCAGTACTTC. Protein product: CASRHRQGAYEQYF.

This clonotype was detected many times. The chain recombines TRBV20-1 with TRBJ2-7; D is undetermined. This CDR3 has 14 residues. Trimming removed 3 bases at V and 6 bases at J, with 18 bases between. The germline gives CDR1 DFQATT, CDR2 SNEGSKA (reference sequence). The CDR3 sequence: CSARLKGILREQYF. CDR3 nucleotides: TGCAGTGCTAGGCTAAAGGGTATTCTCCGCGAGCAGTACTTC.

The rearrangement links TRBV29-1 to TRBJ1-3; possible D gene TRBD1, 5 bases. CDR3 size: 12 residues. Germline CDR1 SQVTM, CDR2 ANQGSEA. V was shortened by 2 bases and J by 7 bases, with 9 bases between the two germline ends. In DNA, the CDR3 is TGCAGCGTTGAAAGGGGCGTGAACACCATATATTTT. It specifies CSVERGVNTIYF.

The gene calls are TRBV7-8 and TRBJ1-5; D possibly corresponds to TRBD1 (6 bases). CDR1 is SGHVS and CDR2 is FQNEAQ in the germline V gene. V lost 6 bases to trimming and J lost 4 bases, with 19 bases between them. CDR3 size: 16 residues. The CDR3 DNA follows: TGTGCCAGCAGTTTATCATCCCGACAGGATAATCAGCCCCAGCATTTT. As protein: CASSLSSRQDNQPQHF.

This chain uses TRBV6-1 with TRBJ2-7; D is perhaps TRBD1 (6 bases). The CDR3 loop spans 13 amino acids. CDR1 MNHNS and CDR2 SASEGT come from the germline V gene. V was trimmed by 7 bases and J by 2 bases, leaving 12 bases between them. As DNA, the CDR3 is TGTGCCAGCACCGGGACAAATCCCTACGAGCAGTACTTC. Translation: CASTGTNPYEQYF.

This clonotype was seen repeatedly, ten times or more. V gene TRBV7-9 combines with J gene TRBJ1-1; D remains unclear. The V and J ends lost 1 base and 0 bases respectively, with 6 bases between them. CDR1 is SEHNR, CDR2 FQNEAQ, per germline (reference sequence). The CDR3 has 14 amino acids. CDR3 sequence (DNA): TGTGCCAGCAGCTTAGTGGAGATGAACACTGAAGCTTTCTTT. Translated: CASSLVEMNTEAFF.

The chain recombines TRBV29-1 with TRBJ2-7, with TRBD2 matching 9 bases. CDR3 length: 12 amino acids. Germline lookup yields CDR1 SQVTM and CDR2 ANQGSEA. J was trimmed by 5 bases and V by 5 bases; bases with no gene match: 4. The DNA for the CDR3 is TGCAGCGTTATGGCGGGAGGGAACGAGCAGTACTTC. It yields the protein CSVMAGGNEQYF.

This clonotype was observed at least ten times. V usage is TRBV11-2 and J usage is TRBJ1-2; 10 bases match TRBD1. The CDR3 consists of 13 residues. V was pared by 5 bases and J by 8 bases, with 5 bases of the junction left unmatched. Germline CDR1 is SGHAT and CDR2 is FQNNGV. The CDR3 DNA reads as TGTGCCAGCAGCCTTGGGACAGGGGTAGGCTACACCTTC. This codes for CASSLGTGVGYTF.

The sample holds many counts of this clonotype. The J gene is TRBJ2-7, the V gene TRBV19; a weak D match, TRBD1 (6 bases). The CDR3 contains 16 residues. Germline assignment: CDR1 LNHDA and CDR2 SQIVND (reference sequence). V lost 5 bases to trimming and J lost 3 bases, with 20 bases between them. This CDR3 reads CASSATPQGVGYEQYF. DNA of the CDR3: TGTGCCAGTAGTGCGACCCCACAGGGTGTGGGCTACGAGCAGTACTTC.

This clonotype has more than one count but fewer than ten. The V gene is TRBV7-6, the J gene TRBJ1-1; D gene uncertain. The CDR3 totals 15 residues. Trimming removed 1 base at V and 0 bases at J, with 9 bases between. CDR1 and CDR2 (germline): SGHVS, FNYEAQ. CDR3 in amino acids: CASSLEAEMNTEAFF. CDR3 coding DNA: TGTGCCAGCAGCTTAGAGGCAGAAATGAACACTGAAGCTTTCTTT.

The V and J genes are TRBV29-1 and TRBJ2-6; TRBD1 is a possible D gene (6 bases). Trimming removed 6 bases from V and 0 bases from J, with 15 bases in between. This CDR3 is built from 16 residues. The germline V gene encodes CDR1 SQVTM and CDR2 ANQGSEA. The CDR3 DNA reads as TGCAGCGTGACAGGTCTCGAAGGCTCTGGGGCCAACGTCCTGACTTTC. It encodes CSVTGLEGSGANVLTF.